This passage covers 5 T cell receptor beta chains from one sample sequenced in a study of blood T cell repertoires in COVID-19. TCRdb keeps only in-frame clones here, not all; method: immunoSEQ multiplex PCR. This table has some 100,000 clones, over 65% appearing once. The sequencing input was peripheral blood. The receptors derive from a man between 65 and 79 years old with COVID-19, enrolled during active disease.

The chain uses TRBV4-1 and TRBJ1-2, with a possible D match to TRBD1 (6 bases). The CDR3 is 17 amino acids. The V gene's germline CDR1 is MGHRA and CDR2 YSYEKL. The V gene lost 0 bases and the J gene lost 7 bases, with 21 bases spanning the gap. CDR3 sequence (DNA): TGCGCCAGCAGCCAAGAGCACCCTGACAGGTTCATTGCTGGCTACACCTTC. Translation: CASSQEHPDRFIAGYTF.

J is TRBJ2-1 and V is TRBV24-1; TRBD1 aligns across 9 bases. Looked up from germline, CDR1 is KGHDR and CDR2 is SFDVKD. The V and J ends lost 4 bases and 1 base, in that order; junction bases with no gene match: 4. The CDR3 extends over 16 amino acids. The CDR3 sequence: CATSESDRGSYNEQFF. The CDR3 nucleotides are TGTGCCACCAGTGAATCGGACAGGGGATCCTACAATGAGCAGTTCTTC.

The J gene is TRBJ1-2, the V gene TRBV27; 10 bases align to TRBD1. The germline V gene encodes CDR1 MNHEY and CDR2 SMNVEV (reference sequence). The CDR3 contains 18 residues. Trimming cost V 6 bases and J 4 bases; bases outside gene matches: 17. Written as DNA, the CDR3 is TGTGCCAGCAGGACCGGGACAGGGGAATCGACCCCTCCCTATGGCTACACCTTC. Encoded protein: CASRTGTGESTPPYGYTF.

The CDR3 is CASSQSGTWLETDTQYF. CDR3 in DNA: TGTGCCAGCAGCCAGAGCGGGACCTGGCTTGAGACAGATACGCAGTATTTT. The chain recombines TRBV4-2 with TRBJ2-3; 7 bases are a match to TRBD2. V lost 3 bases and J lost 3; bases outside the gene matches: 12. The CDR3 sequence is 17 residues long. CDR1 is LGHNA and CDR2 is YNFKEQ in the germline V gene.

The chain uses TRBV9 and TRBJ2-5; 7 nucleotides agree with TRBD2. The CDR3 runs 15 residues. Germline V gives CDR1 SGDLS, CDR2 YYNGEE. V dropped 3 bases and J dropped 5; count of bases not matched to a gene: 10. CDR3 in DNA: TGTGCCAGCAGCGCCTCGGCGGGAGCCGGGGAGACCCAGTACTTC. Residues: CASSASAGAGETQYF. Together with reference TRBV9 and TRBJ2-5, the CDR3 gives the full variable domain: DSGVTQTPKHLITATGQRVTLRCSPRSGDLSVYWYQQSLDQGLQFLIQYYNGEERAKGNILERFSAQQFPDLHSELNLSSLELGDSALYFCASSASAGAGETQYFGPGTRLLVL.